What follows is one TCR beta chain and its context. Its antigen is as yet unknown. This sample was included in a study of vaccination and CD4 T cells after COVID-19. Across the study: Stimulation of cells relied on overlapping spike peptides derived from SARS-CoV-2, HCoV-NL63, HCoV-OC43 and HCoV-229E.

As to treatment: roughly nine-day PBMC culture with coronavirus spike peptide pools or control peptides (ViraFEST assay). CDR3 size: 13 residues. Looked up from germline, CDR1 is DFQATT and CDR2 is SNEGSKA (reference sequence). Sequencing of cultured CD4+ T cell DNA used the Oncomine TCR Beta short-read assay. DNA came from CD4+ T cells after culture. TCRdb ran MiXCR on the PCR reads and lists one entry per CDR3 protein. This sample yields about 14,000 distinct CDR3 sequences, of which about two fifths are seen a single time; 10% to 15% belongs to the top ten. The V gene is TRBV20-1, the J gene TRBJ1-1, with 7 bases matching TRBD1. The sequence came from a human donor who had recovered from COVID-19. The sequencing input was CD4+ T cells from blood, cultured in vitro. The DNA for the CDR3 is TGCAGGGTTGGAGGGACAGCGAACACTGAAGCTTTCTTT. Translation: CRVGGTANTEAFF.